This T cell receptor (beta chain) was documented in a study of OX40 agonist ivuxolimab in advanced cancers. A single count supports this clone. Profiled with immunoSEQ multiplex PCR; TCRdb holds only in-frame clones, not every one. This table holds tens of thousands of clones, approximately 84% found once. The sample here was CD4+ or CD8+ T cells sorted from blood, taken in a trial of the OX40 agonist ivuxolimab. The source is an adult with an advanced solid tumor such as melanoma, head and neck, liver or kidney cancer.

The CDR3 protein is CASSLSGSSYNEQFF. The CDR3 bases are TGTGCCAGCAGCCTAAGCGGGAGCTCCTACAATGAGCAGTTCTTC. The gene calls are TRBV7-8 and TRBJ2-1; 8 bases match TRBD2. Losses at the gene ends were 5 bases for V and 0 bases for J; bases not matched to a gene: 3. The CDR3 runs 15 residues. CDR1 and CDR2 from the germline V gene are SGHVS and FQNEAQ.